This is a list of T cell receptor beta chains from one sample in a study of breast tumors, draining lymph nodes, adjacent tissues. In TCRdb, the multiplex PCR reads were re-called with MiXCR into one record per CDR3 protein. Seen here are 130,000 or so distinct CDR3 sequences, around 21% observed once, and the top ten hold 2.2%. The sequencing sample was made of axillary lymph node tissue. The receptor source for this set is a female donor with breast cancer. Some clones in this sample may be carry-over from other donors' samples. The CDR3 runs from the conserved cysteine through the conserved F or W. The order of the fields is clone size, J gene, CDR3 length, D gene, V gene, CDR3 DNA, CDR3 protein. A D gene is named only where the DNA matches it firmly. For some rows the clone size is stated as once, few or many, or as a class when expanded; others skip it.

few TRBJ1-1 14 NA TRBV10-1 TGCGCCAGCAGTGAGTCAGGGGAAGGCACTGAAGCTTTCTTT CASSESGEGTEAFF
once TRBJ1-1 13 TRBD1 TRBV6-5 TGTGCCAGCAGACAGGGGTTACCATACCGGACTTTCTTT CASRQGLPYRTFF
many TRBJ2-3 17 TRBD2 TRBV20-1 TGCAGTGCTAGAGATCCAAGGACTAGCGGGAGCACAGATACGCAGTATTTT CSARDPRTSGSTDTQYF
many TRBJ2-3 15 TRBD1 TRBV9 TGTGCCAGCAGCAAACAGGGGGCGCGAACAGATACGCAGTATTTT CASSKQGARTDTQYF
many TRBJ2-7 15 NA TRBV20-1 TGCAGTGCTAGGGGTACTAGCCTTCATCTCTACGAGCAGTACTTC CSARGTSLHLYEQYF
few TRBJ2-6 16 NA TRBV9 TGTGCCAGCAGCGTAGGCAGGAACTCTGGGGCCAACGTCCTGACTTTC CASSVGRNSGANVLTF
few TRBJ1-5 13 NA TRBV18 TGTGCCAGCTCACCCGCCATCAATCAGCCCCAGCATTTT CASSPAINQPQHF
many TRBJ2-7 14 NA TRBV4-1 TGCGCCAGCAGCCAAGCGGAGAACTCCTACGAGCAGTACTTC CASSQAENSYEQYF
many TRBJ2-5 16 TRBD2 TRBV25-1 TGTGCCAGCAGTGGACTAGCGGGGCCGGACGAAGAGACCCAGTACTTC CASSGLAGPDEETQYF
many TRBJ2-7 13 TRBD2 TRBV27 TGTGCCAGCAGAGGACTAGCGGGCGACGAGCAGTACTTC CASRGLAGDEQYF
many TRBJ2-3 17 NA TRBV19 TGTGCCAGTACAAGTGGCGGGGCGATATGGAGCACAGATACGCAGTATTTT CASTSGGAIWSTDTQYF
many TRBJ1-2 11 NA TRBV28 TGTGCCAGCAGTTACGACTATGGCTACACCTTC CASSYDYGYTF
many TRBJ1-6 14 NA TRBV4-1 TGCGCCAGCAGCCACTGGGATCTTAATTCACCCCTCCACTTT CASSHWDLNSPLHF
many TRBJ2-7 15 TRBD1 TRBV20-1 TGCAGTGCTAGAGATCCGGGACAGGGGTCCTACGAGCAGTACTTC CSARDPGQGSYEQYF
NA TRBJ1-4 12 NA TRBV28 TGTGCCAGCAGTCTTTTTAATGAAAAACTGTTTTTT CASSLFNEKLFF
many TRBJ1-4 16 NA TRBV7-8 TGTGCCAGCAGCCACGACAGTTCCAGAGCTAATGAAAAACTGTTTTTT CASSHDSSRANEKLFF
many TRBJ2-2 14 NA TRBV24-1 TGTGCCACCAGTGGGTTGGAAAACACCGGGGAGCTGTTTTTT CATSGLENTGELFF
many TRBJ2-2 13 NA TRBV2 TGTGCCAGCAGTGTTGGGTTCACCGGGGAGCTGTTTTTT CASSVGFTGELFF
many TRBJ2-7 15 TRBD2 TRBV11-2 TGTGCCAGCAGCTCACCTAGCGGAGGGCCCTACGAGCAGTACTTC CASSSPSGGPYEQYF
many TRBJ2-1 12 NA TRBV7-3 TGTGCCAGCAGCTTAGGCCCCGATGAGCAGTTCTTC CASSLGPDEQFF
NA TRBJ1-3 16 TRBD1 TRBV20-1 TGCGGTGCTAGAGCCGGACAGGGGGTATTTGGAAACACCATATATTTT CGARAGQGVFGNTIYF
NA TRBJ1-2 14 NA TRBV5-5 TGTGCCAGCAGCTTGGGAGACACTCGCTATGGCTACACCTTC CASSLGDTRYGYTF
many TRBJ2-2 13 NA TRBV9 TGTGCCAGCAGCGGAAGACAGACCGGGGAGCTGTTTTTT CASSGRQTGELFF
NA TRBJ2-5 14 NA TRBV9 TGTGCCAGCAGCGTAGAGTCAGGGACAGAGACCCAGTACTTC CASSVESGTETQYF
few TRBJ2-5 14 NA TRBV28 TGTGCCAGCAGTATGAGAAATCGCAAAGAGACCCAGTACTTC CASSMRNRKETQYF
many TRBJ1-2 14 NA TRBV7-9 TGTGCCAGCAGCGGTGGACATATTAACTATGGCTACACCTTC CASSGGHINYGYTF
NA TRBJ2-1 16 TRBD2 TRBV11-2 TGTGCCAGCAGCTTCATATCCGGGGCTAGCGGGAATGAGCAGTTCTTC CASSFISGASGNEQFF
many TRBJ1-4 16 NA TRBV20-1 TGCAGTGCTAGAGATCTTTTGGGCAGGGTCCATGAAAAACTGTTTTTT CSARDLLGRVHEKLFF